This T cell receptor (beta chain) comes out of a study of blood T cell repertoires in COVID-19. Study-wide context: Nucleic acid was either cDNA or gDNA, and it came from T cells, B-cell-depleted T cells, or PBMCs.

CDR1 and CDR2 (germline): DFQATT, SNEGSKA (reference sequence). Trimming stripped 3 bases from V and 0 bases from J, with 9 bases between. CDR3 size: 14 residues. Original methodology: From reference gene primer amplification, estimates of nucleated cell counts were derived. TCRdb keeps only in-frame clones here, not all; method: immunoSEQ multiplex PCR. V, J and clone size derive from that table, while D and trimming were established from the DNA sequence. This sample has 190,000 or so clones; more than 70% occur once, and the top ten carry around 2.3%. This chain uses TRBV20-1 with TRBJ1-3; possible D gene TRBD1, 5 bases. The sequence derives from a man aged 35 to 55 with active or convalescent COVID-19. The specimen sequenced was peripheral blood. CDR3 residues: CSASQGFSGNTIYF. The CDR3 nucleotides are TGCAGTGCTAGTCAGGGATTCTCTGGAAACACCATATATTTT.